These 2 T cell receptor gamma chains share one sample of origin, sequenced in a study of Vδ1+ human thymocytes listed by TCRdb under 2018. Overall results and qualifications from the work: The thymic TRG and TRD repertoires appeared highly polyclonal, with Gaussian CDR3 length distributions, in contrast to the oligoclonal repertoires of peripheral blood.

These reads were obtained on an Illumina MiSeq. RNA was extracted with the RNeasy mini kit and reverse transcribed using Superscript III. CDR3 amplicons were produced by multiplex PCR using pooled V-gene forward primers and a constant-region reverse primer with Illumina adaptor overhangs. TCRdb reanalyzed the public reads with the CATT caller, and identical DNA sequences were merged afterwards. Within this sample are tens of thousands of gamma-chain clones, with 20% of them counted one time only. Under 2% of the sample is taken by the ten largest. Their antigens remain unidentified. The material sequenced was Vdelta1+ gamma-delta thymocytes from the thymus. The sample's cell subset or site label, in plain terms: FACS-sorted CD3+ TCRalphabeta- TCRVdelta1+ TCRVdelta2- thymocytes. The receptors were sampled from a girl under three years old who had congenital heart surgery.

In its sample, this clone was seen a few times. The chain couples TRGV9 to TRGJP. CDR3 length equals 17 residues. V lost 3 bases and J lost 7; bases outside the gene matches: 9. CDR1 and CDR2 (germline): GITISATS, ISYDGTV (reference sequence). For the CDR3, the DNA is TGTGCCTTGTGGGAGCCCGTGGGGGAGTTGGGCAAAAAAATCAAGGTATTT. It is translated as CALWEPVGELGKKIKVF.

This clone was observed a single time. Other nucleotide sequences in the sample specify the same CDR3. The rearrangement uses TRGV3 and TRGJ1 or TRGJ2. CDR3 length: 15 residues. From germline, CDR1 is VTNTFY and CDR2 YDVSTARD (reference sequence). Germline trimming cut 0 bases from V and 1 base from J; bases unmatched to any gene: 6. The CDR3, as DNA: TGTGCCACCTGGGACAGGACCACTAATTATTATAAGAAACTCTTT. Translated, it gives CATWDRTTNYYKKLF.